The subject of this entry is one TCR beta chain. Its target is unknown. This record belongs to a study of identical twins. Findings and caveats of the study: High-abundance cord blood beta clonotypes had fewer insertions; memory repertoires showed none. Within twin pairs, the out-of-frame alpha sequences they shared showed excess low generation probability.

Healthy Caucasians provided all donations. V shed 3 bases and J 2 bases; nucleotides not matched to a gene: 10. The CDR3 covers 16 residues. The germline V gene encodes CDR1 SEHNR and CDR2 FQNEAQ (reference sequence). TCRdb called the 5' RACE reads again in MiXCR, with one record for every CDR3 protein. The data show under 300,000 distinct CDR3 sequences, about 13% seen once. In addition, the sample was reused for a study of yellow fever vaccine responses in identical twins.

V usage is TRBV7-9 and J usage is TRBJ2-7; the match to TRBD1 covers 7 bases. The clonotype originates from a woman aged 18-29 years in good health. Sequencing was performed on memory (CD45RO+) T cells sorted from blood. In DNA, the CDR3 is TGTGCCAGCAGCTTTGAAGGGGACAGCAATCCCTACGAGCAGTACTTC. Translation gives CASSFEGDSNPYEQYF.